A selection of T cell receptor beta chains follows, all from one sample in a study of cytomegalovirus exposure and HLA in healthy donors. The table came from immunoSEQ multiplex PCR; TCRdb's copy has only in-frame clones and leaves some out. The sample lists 99,000 or so clones; about three quarters were seen once. The specimen sequenced was PBMCs. The receptors shown here come from a male donor in good health and CMV-seronegative. Both conserved end residues are part of each CDR3. D genes are given only for firm matches. Clone sizes are given selectively: once, few, many, or a class where the clone is expanded.

v_call	j_call	d_call	clone_size	cdr3_aa	cdr3_nt
TRBV7-9	TRBJ2-7	TRBD2	-	CASSGLTSEIGNEQYF	TGTGCCAGCAGCGGGCTGACTAGCGAGATCGGTAACGAGCAGTACTTC
TRBV5-1	TRBJ1-4	-	few	CASSLADSGVTNEKLFF	TGCGCCAGCAGCTTGGCCGATTCAGGGGTCACTAATGAAAAACTGTTTTTT
TRBV7-9	TRBJ1-2	TRBD1	-	CASSLVMAGGYGYTF	TGTGCCAGCAGCTTAGTAATGGCAGGGGGCTATGGCTACACCTTC
TRBV27	TRBJ2-4	TRBD1	-	CASKTGGRNIQYF	TGTGCCTCCAAGACAGGGGGCAGAAACATTCAGTACTTC
TRBV25-1	TRBJ1-5	-	-	CASSHRERQPQHF	TGTGCCAGCAGTCACAGGGAAAGGCAGCCCCAGCATTTT
TRBV6-1	TRBJ1-1	-	-	CASSPPRNTEAFF	TGTGCCAGCAGCCCCCCCAGGAACACTGAAGCTTTCTTT
TRBV7-9	TRBJ2-5	-	-	CASSPIGQPQETQYF	TGTGCCAGCAGCCCTATCGGACAGCCCCAAGAGACCCAGTACTTC
TRBV19	TRBJ2-2	-	medium-sized	CASSSTGENTGELFF	TGTGCCAGTAGTTCGACAGGTGAAAACACCGGGGAGCTGTTTTTT
TRBV5-4	TRBJ2-7	TRBD2	-	CASSLGGSDEQYF	TGTGCCAGCAGCTTGGGCGGGAGCGACGAGCAGTACTTC
TRBV10-1	TRBJ2-6	-	-	CASSIPKEGAGANVLTF	TGCGCCAGCAGTATTCCTAAGGAGGGGGCCGGGGCCAACGTCCTGACTTTC
TRBV5-4	TRBJ1-1	TRBD1	-	CASTLPNTGGTEAFF	TGTGCCAGCACCCTCCCAAATACAGGGGGCACTGAAGCTTTCTTT
TRBV19	TRBJ2-1	TRBD1	-	CASSGQGTYNEQFF	TGTGCCAGTAGTGGACAGGGTACCTACAATGAGCAGTTCTTC
TRBV29-1	TRBJ1-2	TRBD1	-	CSVEGPGQGLGYTF	TGCAGCGTTGAAGGCCCGGGACAGGGTCTTGGCTACACCTTC
TRBV7-8	TRBJ2-1	TRBD1	-	CASSLTGTGLNEQFF	TGTGCCAGCAGCCTTACCGGGACAGGGCTCAATGAGCAGTTCTTC
TRBV5-1	TRBJ1-4	-	once	CASSSRQAGKLFF	TGCGCCAGCAGCTCCCGACAGGCGGGAAAACTGTTTTTT
TRBV27	TRBJ1-2	-	-	CASRPSGTSSSYGYTF	TGTGCCAGCAGACCATCCGGGACATCTAGTTCTTATGGCTACACCTTC
TRBV9	TRBJ1-1	-	-	CASSVAGHLNTEAFF	TGTGCCAGCAGCGTAGCTGGACACCTGAACACTGAAGCTTTCTTT
TRBV30	TRBJ1-1	-	-	CAWSARENTEAFF	TGTGCCTGGAGTGCCAGGGAGAACACTGAAGCTTTCTTT
TRBV18	TRBJ2-2	TRBD1	few	CASSPPGQGTGELFF	TGTGCCAGCTCACCACCGGGACAGGGAACCGGGGAGCTGTTTTTT
TRBV4-3	TRBJ2-7	TRBD2	-	CASSQDLSSGGYEQYF	TGCGCCAGCAGCCAAGATTTGTCTAGCGGGGGGTACGAGCAGTACTTC
TRBV10-3	TRBJ1-2	TRBD1	-	CAISGTGDGYTF	TGTGCCATCAGTGGGACAGGTGATGGCTACACCTTC
TRBV7-2	TRBJ1-5	-	-	CASSFFQNNQPQHF	TGTGCCAGCAGCTTCTTTCAGAACAATCAGCCCCAGCATTTT
TRBV18	TRBJ2-7	-	-	CASSSVYSYEQYF	TGTGCCAGCTCATCGGTATACTCCTACGAGCAGTACTTC
TRBV5-6	TRBJ2-2	TRBD1	-	CASSSTRGQGFSGELFF	TGTGCCAGCAGCTCCACTAGGGGACAGGGGTTCTCCGGGGAGCTGTTTTTT
TRBV7-2	TRBJ1-2	TRBD1	-	CASSPQTGNYGYTF	TGTGCCAGCAGTCCCCAGACAGGGAACTATGGCTACACCTTC
TRBV11-3	TRBJ2-1	TRBD2	-	CASLRGRANEQFF	TGTGCCAGCCTCCGTGGGAGGGCCAATGAGCAGTTCTTC
TRBV4-3	TRBJ2-1	-	few	CASSQGRGPYNEQFF	TGCGCCAGCAGCCAAGGGAGGGGCCCCTACAATGAGCAGTTCTTC
TRBV7-9	TRBJ2-2	TRBD2	-	CASSLVPSGRGNTGELFF	TGTGCTAGCAGCTTAGTCCCTAGCGGGAGAGGAAACACCGGGGAGCTGTTTTTT
TRBV4-2	TRBJ1-4	TRBD1	-	CASRQRGTGTATNEKLFF	TGTGCCAGCAGACAAAGGGGGACAGGGACAGCAACTAATGAAAAACTGTTTTTT
TRBV7-6	TRBJ2-7	TRBD2	few	CASSSSAGVSYEQYF	TGTGCCAGCAGCTCTTCAGCGGGAGTAAGTTACGAGCAGTACTTC
TRBV4-2	TRBJ1-4	-	-	CASSQDRGILIATNEKLFF	TGTGCCAGCAGCCAAGATAGGGGGATACTGATCGCAACTAATGAAAAACTGTTTTTT
TRBV6-1	TRBJ2-3	TRBD2	-	CASSAGTSGSTDTQYF	TGTGCCAGCAGTGCAGGGACTAGCGGGAGCACAGATACGCAGTATTTT
TRBV28	TRBJ1-5	TRBD1	few	CASSTTGAPLAQHF	TGTGCCAGCAGCACCACAGGGGCACCTTTGGCCCAGCATTTT
TRBV27	TRBJ2-7	-	-	CASSLGGDAYEQYF	TGTGCCAGCAGCCTAGGGGGGGACGCCTACGAGCAGTACTTC
TRBV21-1	TRBJ1-1	-	few	CASSKSGGYTEAFF	TGTGCCAGCAGCAAGTCAGGGGGCTACACTGAAGCTTTCTTT
TRBV4-2	TRBJ2-3	TRBD2	-	CASSPGLAGGDTQYF	TGTGCCAGCAGCCCGGGACTAGCGGGAGGGGATACGCAGTATTTT
TRBV19	TRBJ2-1	TRBD2	-	CASSIEGGPYNEQFF	TGTGCCAGTAGTATCGAGGGAGGGCCGTATAATGAGCAGTTCTTC
TRBV6-1	TRBJ2-5	-	-	CASSRQVETQYF	TGTGCCAGCAGTCGACAGGTGGAGACCCAGTACTTC
TRBV6-1	TRBJ2-5	-	-	CASSDRLENQYF	TGTGCCAGCAGTGACAGACTGGAGAACCAGTACTTC
TRBV6-6	TRBJ2-1	-	-	CASSYERPSSYNEQFF	TGTGCCAGCAGTTACGAGCGGCCTAGCTCCTACAATGAGCAGTTCTTC
TRBV19	TRBJ2-1	-	once	CASSIDRSSYNEQFF	TGTGCCAGTAGTATAGACCGCAGCTCCTACAATGAGCAGTTCTTC
TRBV27	TRBJ2-7	TRBD2	-	CASSWALASDTYEQYF	TGTGCCAGCAGTTGGGCACTAGCGTCGGACACCTACGAGCAGTACTTC
TRBV11-3	TRBJ1-3	TRBD1	-	CASCQGAGGNTIYF	TGTGCCAGCTGTCAGGGGGCCGGAGGAAACACCATATATTTT
TRBV19	TRBJ1-5	TRBD1	-	CASSMGRGNQPQHF	TGTGCCAGTAGTATGGGCAGGGGGAATCAGCCCCAGCATTTT
TRBV13	TRBJ2-1	TRBD2	-	CASSLQGLPSYNEQFF	TGTGCCAGCAGCCTTCAGGGACTACCCTCCTACAATGAGCAGTTCTTC
TRBV19	TRBJ1-4	-	-	CASSIDTGRLNEKLFF	TGTGCCAGTAGTATAGACACAGGACGCCTTAATGAAAAACTGTTTTTT
TRBV2	TRBJ2-4	-	few	CASRVDLNIQYF	TGTGCCAGCAGGGTAGATTTAAACATTCAGTACTTC
TRBV4-1	TRBJ2-7	TRBD2	-	CASSQVVTGGLYEQYF	TGCGCCAGCAGCCAAGTTGTAACGGGAGGGTTATACGAGCAGTACTTC
TRBV18	TRBJ2-7	TRBD2	-	CASSSPGLAGGGAYEQYF	TGTGCCAGCTCATCGCCGGGACTAGCGGGAGGCGGGGCCTACGAGCAGTACTTC
TRBV4-3	TRBJ1-1	-	once	CASSQDGNRDEAFF	TGCGCCAGCAGCCAAGACGGGAATAGGGATGAAGCTTTCTTT
TRBV7-3	TRBJ2-3	-	-	CASSPGGKGGTDTQYF	TGTGCCAGCTCACCAGGCGGGAAAGGTGGCACAGATACGCAGTATTTT
TRBV11-2	TRBJ1-1	-	-	CASRITGGTEAFF	TGTGCCAGCAGAATAACTGGAGGCACTGAAGCTTTCTTT
TRBV29-1	TRBJ1-1	TRBD1	-	CSAGDRDTEAFF	TGCAGCGCGGGGGACAGGGACACTGAAGCTTTCTTT
TRBV5-1	TRBJ2-5	-	-	CASSLGQGLQETQYF	TGCGCCAGCAGCTTGGGCCAGGGACTCCAAGAGACCCAGTACTTC
TRBV5-4	TRBJ2-7	TRBD1	-	CASTGGYEQYF	TGTGCCAGCACAGGGGGTTACGAGCAGTACTTC
TRBV2	TRBJ2-1	-	-	CASSEYLLGSDEQFF	TGTGCCAGCAGTGAATATTTATTAGGGAGTGATGAGCAGTTCTTC
TRBV28	TRBJ1-1	-	-	CASDSPMNTEAFF	TGTGCCAGCGACTCTCCGATGAACACTGAAGCTTTCTTT
TRBV18	TRBJ1-4	TRBD1	-	CASSPPGARGLLVGSEKLFF	TGTGCCAGCTCACCACCGGGGGCCAGGGGGCTCCTGGTAGGGAGTGAAAAACTGTTTTTT